Listed below are T cell receptor beta chains from one sample, sequenced in a study of CD8 T cells in Susac syndrome. One entry per CDR3 protein results from TCRdb running MiXCR on the immunoSEQ multiplex PCR reads. The sample includes around 280,000 distinct CDR3 sequences, 92% of them seen just once. Sequencing was done on a sample of CD4+ T cells from PBMCs. These TCRs come from a human donor with multiple sclerosis. The CDR3 runs from the conserved cysteine through the conserved F or W. D genes are given only for firm matches. Part of the rows lack a size; the others show once, few, many or a class for expanded clones.

D	V	size	J	DNA	CDR3
-	TRBV20-1	-	TRBJ2-3	TGCAGTGTGGACGGGGGATCCACAGATACGCAGTATTTT	CSVDGGSTDTQYF
TRBD1	TRBV6-2/TRBV6-3	-	TRBJ1-2	TGTGCCAGCAGTTTCCTCGACAGGGCTTACTATGGCTACACCTTC	CASSFLDRAYYGYTF
TRBD1	TRBV10-1	-	TRBJ1-1	TGCGCCAGCAGTGAGACCCTACAGGGGGCTGAAGCTTTCTTT	CASSETLQGAEAFF
TRBD2	TRBV6-5	-	TRBJ2-1	TGTGCCAGCAGTTACCGGACTAGCGGTAAAAAGAACTACAATGAGCAGTTCTTC	CASSYRTSGKKNYNEQFF
-	TRBV18	few	TRBJ2-7	TGTGCCAGCTCACCTACTAACTACGAGCAGTACTTC	CASSPTNYEQYF
TRBD2	TRBV18	once	TRBJ2-5	TGTGCCAGCTCACCAGGGACTAGCGGGCCAATACAAGAGACCCAGTACTTC	CASSPGTSGPIQETQYF
TRBD2	TRBV12-3/TRBV12-4	-	TRBJ2-3	TGTGCCAGCAGTTCTACTAGCGGGGGGACGCAGTATTTT	CASSSTSGGTQYF
-	TRBV25-1	-	TRBJ2-5	TGTGCCAGCAGTGAATGGGCGGGTAAAGAGACCCAGTACTTC	CASSEWAGKETQYF
-	TRBV7-9	once	TRBJ1-6	TGTGCCAGCAGCCCGCACAGGAAGGAAACTAAGGCCCATAATTCACCCCTCCACTTT	CASSPHRKETKAHNSPLHF
TRBD2	TRBV11-2	-	TRBJ2-5	TGTGCCAGCAGCTCTAATAGCGGGAGGAGGGAGACCCAGTACTTC	CASSSNSGRRETQYF
-	TRBV12-3/TRBV12-4	-	TRBJ2-1	TGTGCCAGCAGTCCCATGATACGGGGTGGGGAGTACAATGAGCAGTTCTTC	CASSPMIRGGEYNEQFF
-	TRBV20-1	-	TRBJ2-7	TGCAGTGCTAGGTTTAACTACGAGCAGTACTTC	CSARFNYEQYF
-	TRBV29-1	-	TRBJ2-1	TGCAGCGTTGAGGGTAGCGCCCCGATCTCCTACAATGAGCAGTTCTTC	CSVEGSAPISYNEQFF
-	TRBV6-2/TRBV6-3	-	TRBJ2-1	TGTGCCAGCAGTTACTCGATGTCGCGTTATGAGCAGTTCTTC	CASSYSMSRYEQFF
TRBD1	TRBV7-3	-	TRBJ1-1	TGTGCCAGTTCTTTCGGGACAGGAGCTGAAGCTTTCTTT	CASSFGTGAEAFF
TRBD1	TRBV20-1	-	TRBJ2-1	TGCAGTGCTAGCGGTAACACCGGGACAGGGGGCGCATCCTCATCCTACAATGAGCAGTTCTTC	CSASGNTGTGGASSSYNEQFF
-	TRBV15	few	TRBJ2-7	TGTGCCACCAGCAGAGATCGAGGCGGCTCCTACGAGCAGTACTTC	CATSRDRGGSYEQYF
-	TRBV7-9	-	TRBJ2-1	TGTGCCAGCAGCCTCCCAACCGGGACACAGAACAATGAGCAGTTCTTC	CASSLPTGTQNNEQFF
-	TRBV2	-	TRBJ2-1	TGTGCCAGCAGTCCACCTGGGGTGGGTGAGCAGTTCTTC	CASSPPGVGEQFF
TRBD2	TRBV7-2	-	TRBJ2-7	TGTGCCAGCAGCGGGAGCGGGGGCCACATCCCCGGCTCCGAGCAGTACTTC	CASSGSGGHIPGSEQYF
-	TRBV29-1	-	TRBJ1-2	TGCAGCGTTGAAGCTACAGGGTGGGATGGCTACACCTTC	CSVEATGWDGYTF
TRBD2	TRBV5-1	-	TRBJ2-1	TGCGCCAGCAGCTTGGAAAGTTTGCGGGAGGCCCGTCAGTTCTTC	CASSLESLREARQFF
TRBD1	TRBV7-2	-	TRBJ2-2	TGTGCCAGCAGCTTCGACAGGGTAGATAACACCGGGGAGCTGTTTTTT	CASSFDRVDNTGELFF